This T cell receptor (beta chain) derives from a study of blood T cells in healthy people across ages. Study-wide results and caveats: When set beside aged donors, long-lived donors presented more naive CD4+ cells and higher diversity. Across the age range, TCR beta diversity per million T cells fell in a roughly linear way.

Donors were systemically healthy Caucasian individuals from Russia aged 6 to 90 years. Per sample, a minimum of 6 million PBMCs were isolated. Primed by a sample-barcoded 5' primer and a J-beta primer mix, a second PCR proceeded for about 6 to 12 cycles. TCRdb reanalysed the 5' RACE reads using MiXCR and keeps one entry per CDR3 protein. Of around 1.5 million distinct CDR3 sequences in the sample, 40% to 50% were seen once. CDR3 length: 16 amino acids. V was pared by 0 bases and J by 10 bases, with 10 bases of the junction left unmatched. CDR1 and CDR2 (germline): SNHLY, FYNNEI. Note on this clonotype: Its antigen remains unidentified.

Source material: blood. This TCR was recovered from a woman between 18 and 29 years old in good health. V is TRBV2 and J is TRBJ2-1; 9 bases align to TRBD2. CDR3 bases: TGTGCCAGCAGTGAAGCGGATAGCGGGGGAATAGAGGAGCAGTTCTTC. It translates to CASSEADSGGIEEQFF. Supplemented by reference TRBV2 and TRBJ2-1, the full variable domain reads EPEVTQTPSHQVTQMGQEVILRCVPISNHLYFYWYRQILGQKVEFLVSFYNNEISEKSEIFDDQFSVERPDGSNFTLKIRSTKLEDSAMYFCASSEADSGGIEEQFFGPGTRLTVL.